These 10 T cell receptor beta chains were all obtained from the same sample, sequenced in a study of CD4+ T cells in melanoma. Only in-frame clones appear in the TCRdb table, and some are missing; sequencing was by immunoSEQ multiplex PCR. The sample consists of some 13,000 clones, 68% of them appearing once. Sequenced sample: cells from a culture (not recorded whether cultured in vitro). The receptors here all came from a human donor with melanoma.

The CDR3 reads CASSQLTGTSTDTQYF. The CDR3 DNA is TGTGCCAGCAGCCAACTCACGGGTACTAGCACAGATACGCAGTATTTT. V usage is TRBV7-9 and J usage is TRBJ2-3; D gene uncertain. Germline V gives CDR1 SEHNR, CDR2 FQNEAQ (reference sequence). This CDR3 is built from 16 residues. Deletions cut 5 bases from V and 0 bases from J, with 15 bases between. The full variable domain, rest sourced from reference TRBV7-9 and TRBJ2-3, is DTGVSQNPRHKITKRGQNVTFRCDPISEHNRLYWYRQTLGQGPEFLTYFQNEAQLEKSRLLSDRFSAERPKGSFSTLEIQRTEQGDSAMYLCASSQLTGTSTDTQYFGPGTRLTVL.

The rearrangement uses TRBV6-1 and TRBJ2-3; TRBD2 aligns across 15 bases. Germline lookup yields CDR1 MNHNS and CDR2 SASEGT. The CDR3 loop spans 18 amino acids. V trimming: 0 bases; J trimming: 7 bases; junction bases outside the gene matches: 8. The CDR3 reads CASSEAGLAGGRWNTQYF. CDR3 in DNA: TGTGCCAGCAGTGAAGCTGGACTAGCGGGGGGGCGGTGGAATACGCAGTATTTT.

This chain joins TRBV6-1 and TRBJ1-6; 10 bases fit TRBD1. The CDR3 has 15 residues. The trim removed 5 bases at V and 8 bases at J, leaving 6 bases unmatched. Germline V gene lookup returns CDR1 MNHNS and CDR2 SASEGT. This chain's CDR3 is CASSPGTGAYSPLHF. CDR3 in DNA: TGTGCCAGCAGTCCAGGGACAGGGGCTTATTCACCCCTCCACTTT.

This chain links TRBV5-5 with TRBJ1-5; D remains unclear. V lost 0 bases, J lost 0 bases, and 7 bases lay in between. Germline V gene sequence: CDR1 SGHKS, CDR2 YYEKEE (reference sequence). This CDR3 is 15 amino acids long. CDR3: CASSLGGNSNQPQHF. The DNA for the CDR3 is TGTGCCAGCAGCTTGGGAGGGAATAGCAATCAGCCCCAGCATTTT.

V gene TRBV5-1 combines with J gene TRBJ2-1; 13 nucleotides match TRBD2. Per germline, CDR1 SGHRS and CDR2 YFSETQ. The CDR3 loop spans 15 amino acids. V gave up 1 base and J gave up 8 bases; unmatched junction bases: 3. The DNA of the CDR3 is TGCGCCAGCAGCTTGACTAGCGGGGGGGCACATGAGCAGTTCTTC. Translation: CASSLTSGGAHEQFF.

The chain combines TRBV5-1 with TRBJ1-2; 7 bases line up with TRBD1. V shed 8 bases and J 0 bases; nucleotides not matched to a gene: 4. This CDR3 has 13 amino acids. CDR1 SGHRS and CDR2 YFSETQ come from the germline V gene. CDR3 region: CASGQEANYGYTF. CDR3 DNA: TGCGCCAGTGGACAGGAAGCTAACTATGGCTACACCTTC.

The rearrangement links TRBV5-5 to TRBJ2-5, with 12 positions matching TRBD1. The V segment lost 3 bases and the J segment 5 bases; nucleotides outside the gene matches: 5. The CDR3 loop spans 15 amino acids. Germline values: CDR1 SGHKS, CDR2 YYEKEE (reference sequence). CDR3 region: CASSSGTGGFETQYF. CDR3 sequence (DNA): TGTGCCAGCAGCTCCGGGACAGGGGGCTTTGAGACCCAGTACTTC.

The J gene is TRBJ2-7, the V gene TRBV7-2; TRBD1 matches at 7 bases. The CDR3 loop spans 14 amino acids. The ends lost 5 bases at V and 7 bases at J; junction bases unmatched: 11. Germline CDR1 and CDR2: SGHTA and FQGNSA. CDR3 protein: CASSRLGQRGEQYF. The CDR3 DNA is TGTGCCAGCAGCCGCCTGGGACAGCGCGGAGAGCAGTACTTC.

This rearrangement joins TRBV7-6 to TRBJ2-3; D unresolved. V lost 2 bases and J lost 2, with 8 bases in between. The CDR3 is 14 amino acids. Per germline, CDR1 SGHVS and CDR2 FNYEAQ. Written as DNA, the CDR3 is TGTGCCAGCAGCTTACGACGGCCCACAGATACGCAGTATTTT. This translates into CASSLRRPTDTQYF.

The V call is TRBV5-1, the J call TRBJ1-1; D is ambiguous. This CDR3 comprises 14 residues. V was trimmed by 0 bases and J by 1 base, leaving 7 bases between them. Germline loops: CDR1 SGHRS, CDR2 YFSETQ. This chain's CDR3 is CASSLGHGNTEAFF. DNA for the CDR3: TGCGCCAGCAGCTTGGGACACGGGAACACTGAAGCTTTCTTT.